A single sample gave rise to the 12 T cell receptor beta chains below, sequenced in a study of blood T cell repertoires in COVID-19. The method was immunoSEQ multiplex PCR; TCRdb's version includes in-frame clones alone and lacks a portion of them. The table has some 140,000 clones, around 90% seen once. Material: peripheral blood. These receptors came from a man aged 45-65 years with acute or convalescent COVID-19.

The gene calls are TRBV19 and TRBJ1-2; D is undetermined. Germline V lookup: CDR1 LNHDA, CDR2 SQIVND (reference sequence). This CDR3 region has 13 residues. V lost 3 bases to trimming and J lost 2 bases, with 7 bases between them. The CDR3: CASSMEQNYGYTF. CDR3 bases: TGTGCCAGTAGTATGGAGCAGAACTATGGCTACACCTTC.

The chain combines TRBV18 with TRBJ1-5; TRBD1 matches at 7 bases. This CDR3 comprises 15 residues. With 2 bases clipped from V and 1 base from J, the junction kept 2 bases outside the gene matches. Per the germline V gene, CDR1 is KGHSH and CDR2 is LQKENI. For the CDR3, the DNA is TGTGCCAGCTCACCAAGGACAGGCAGCAATCAGCCCCAGCATTTT. This encodes CASSPRTGSNQPQHF. Using reference TRBV18 and TRBJ1-5 for the parts outside the CDR3, the full variable domain is NAGVMQNPRHLVRRRGQEARLRCSPMKGHSHVYWYRQLPEEGLKFMVYLQKENIIDESGMPKERFSAEFPKEGPSILRIQQVVRGDSAAYFCASSPRTGSNQPQHFGDGTRLSIL.

As concerns this clone: Its ends do not fully match the called genes, so a read error is possible. V usage is TRBV15 and J usage is TRBJ2-1; D remains unclear. CDR3 size: 15 residues. Germline V gives CDR1 LNHNV, CDR2 YYDKDF (reference sequence). CDR3 amino acids: CATNRDRLVGNEQFF. In nucleotides, the CDR3 is TGTGCCACCAACAGAGATAGGCTAGTTGGTAATGAGCAGTTCTTC.

The chain uses TRBV7-3 and TRBJ2-3; 10 bases fit TRBD2. The CDR3 extends over 19 amino acids. The V segment lost 2 bases and the J segment 0 bases; nucleotides outside the gene matches: 11. CDR1 SGHTA and CDR2 FQGTGA come from the germline V gene. The CDR3 sequence is CASSLRGTSGTSSTDTQYF. Written as DNA, the CDR3 is TGTGCCAGCAGCTTACGAGGCACTAGCGGGACGTCTAGCACAGATACGCAGTATTTT.

In its sample, this clone was seen once. The chain carries TRBV18 and TRBJ1-5, with D tentatively TRBD1 (5 bases). V was shortened by 2 bases and J by 8 bases, with 13 bases between the two germline ends. Germline loops: CDR1 KGHSH, CDR2 LQKENI. The length of the CDR3 is 14 residues. The CDR3 sequence is CASSPGQGEEPQHF. CDR3 bases: TGTGCCAGCTCACCAGGCCAGGGCGAGGAGCCCCAGCATTTT.

The rearrangement uses TRBV12-3 or TRBV12-4 and TRBJ2-7, with 7 bases lining up with TRBD1. Unmatched junction bases numbered 4, after V lost 6 bases and J lost 2 bases. The CDR3 has 13 residues. CDR3 protein: CASSRQGTYEQYF. The CDR3 bases are TGTGCCAGCAGCAGACAGGGCACCTACGAGCAGTACTTC.

DNA of the CDR3: TGCGCCAGCAGCTTGGAGGGGGCTGGGGCCAACGTCCTGACTTTC. Residues: CASSLEGAGANVLTF. This chain links TRBV5-1 with TRBJ2-6, with D perhaps matching TRBD1 (6 bases). Trimming pared 0 bases from V and 2 bases from J, leaving 6 bases between. Germline CDR1 is SGHRS and CDR2 is YFSETQ. The CDR3 has 15 residues.

This clone was seen a few times. The chain links TRBV5-4 to TRBJ1-2; 8 bases agree with TRBD1. Germline V gene data show CDR1 as SGHNT and CDR2 as YYREEE (reference sequence). Germline trimming cut 1 base from V and 4 bases from J; bases unmatched to any gene: 0. The CDR3 length is 13 residues. The CDR3 region is CASSLQGAYGYTF. CDR3 nucleotide sequence: TGTGCCAGCAGCTTGCAGGGGGCCTATGGCTACACCTTC.

Only one count was recorded for this clone. The chain is built from TRBV3-1 (or the pseudogene TRBV3-2) and TRBJ2-2; 8 nucleotides match TRBD1. The V segment lost 7 bases and the J segment 3 bases; nucleotides outside the gene matches: 10. This CDR3 region has 16 residues. Germline assignment: CDR1 LGHDT and CDR2 YNNKEL (reference sequence). This CDR3 is CASKSTPGQDTGELFF. DNA of the CDR3: TGTGCCAGCAAAAGTACCCCGGGACAGGACACCGGGGAGCTGTTTTTT.

The V gene is TRBV6-6, the J gene TRBJ1-4, with TRBD1 matching 7 bases. Germline-derived CDR1 and CDR2 are MNHNY and SVGAGI (reference sequence). V shed 5 bases and J 0 bases; nucleotides not matched to a gene: 9. The CDR3 spans 17 residues. The CDR3 sequence: CASSHTGALATNEKLFF. CDR3 bases: TGTGCCAGCAGTCACACAGGGGCCCTTGCAACTAATGAAAAACTGTTTTTT.

The sample holds one count of this clone. This sequence joins TRBV14 and TRBJ1-1; D is uncertain. Germline V gives CDR1 SGHDN, CDR2 FVKESK. Trimming took 7 bases from V and 1 from J, leaving 13 bases between them. CDR3 length: 14 residues. CDR3 residues: CASKPGLPNTEAFF. For the CDR3, the DNA is TGTGCCAGCAAACCCGGGTTACCGAACACTGAAGCTTTCTTT.

The rearrangement links TRBV28 to TRBJ2-5; 8 positions agree with TRBD1. The CDR3 has 16 residues. The V gene's germline CDR1 is MDHEN and CDR2 SYDVKM. V was pared by 5 bases and J by 5 bases, with 13 bases of the junction left unmatched. CDR3 DNA: TGTGCCAGCAGTCCCCGGACAGGGAGGTCGATGGAGACCCAGTACTTC. It encodes CASSPRTGRSMETQYF. Full variable domain (outside the CDR3, taken from reference TRBV28 and TRBJ2-5): DVKVTQSSRYLVKRTGEKVFLECVQDMDHENMFWYRQDPGLGLRLIYFSYDVKMKEKGDIPEGYSVSREKKERFSLILESASTNQTSMYLCASSPRTGRSMETQYFGPGTRLLVL.